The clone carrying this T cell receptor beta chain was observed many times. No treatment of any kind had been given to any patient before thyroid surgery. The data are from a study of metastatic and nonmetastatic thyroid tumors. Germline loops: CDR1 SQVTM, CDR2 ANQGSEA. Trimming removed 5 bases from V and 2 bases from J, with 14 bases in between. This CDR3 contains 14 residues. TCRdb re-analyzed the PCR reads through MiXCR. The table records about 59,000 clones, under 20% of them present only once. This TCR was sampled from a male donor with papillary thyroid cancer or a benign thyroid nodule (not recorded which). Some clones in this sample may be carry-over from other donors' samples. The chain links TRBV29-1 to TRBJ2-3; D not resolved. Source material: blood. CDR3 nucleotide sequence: TGCAGCGTTTTCCTAACAGAGGTCACAGATACGCAGTATTTT. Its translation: CSVFLTEVTDTQYF.